This T cell receptor beta chain was sequenced in a study of blood T cell repertoires in COVID-19. At the level of the study: Material from acute and convalescent COVID-19 was sourced from the United States, Italy and Spain.

Assay: immunoSEQ multiplex PCR; the TCRdb copy retains only in-frame clones and omits some. The data show about 96,000 clones, 84% seen once. This CDR3 spans 14 amino acids. V dropped 8 bases and J dropped 1 base, with 14 bases sitting between them. CDR1 SNHLY and CDR2 FYNNEI come from the germline V gene. This chain uses TRBV2 with TRBJ2-5, with D perhaps TRBD1 (7 bases). Sequenced: peripheral blood. The sequence came from a woman aged 60-75 years with acute or convalescent COVID-19. The CDR3, as DNA: TGTGCCAGCCAGGGGGGACAGACCCAAGAGACCCAGTACTTC. Translation gives CASQGGQTQETQYF.